This passage covers 28 T cell receptor beta chains from one sample sequenced in a study of regulatory T cells in long-lasting Graves disease. Time point: newly diagnosed GD, antithyroid drugs for less than 3 months. The authors made the TCR library using RNA they extracted from PBMCs. Building the TCR beta libraries relied on iRepertoire HTBI primers, and CDR3 regions underwent Arm-PCR. Each CDR3 protein gets one entry after TCRdb re-called the multiplex PCR reads with MiXCR. Seen here are about 620,000 distinct CDR3 sequences, under 20% observed once, and the top ten hold 18%. These data were also reused for a study on T cells in Graves' hyperthyroidism and ophthalmopathy.

The source material was peripheral blood mononuclear cells (PBMCs), sampled at new diagnosis, from a patient treated with antithyroid drugs. The receptor set was obtained from a woman between 25 and 40 years old with Graves disease.

This clonotype appeared many times. The V and J genes are TRBV7-2 and TRBJ2-3; the match to TRBD2 covers 12 bases. This CDR3 contains 17 residues. Per the germline V gene, CDR1 is SGHTA and CDR2 is FQGNSA. Germline trimming cut 5 bases from V and 3 bases from J; bases unmatched to any gene: 9. This chain's CDR3 is CASSLLGLAGRTDTQYF. The CDR3 DNA reads as TGTGCCAGCAGCCTACTAGGACTAGCGGGACGGACAGATACGCAGTATTTT.

This clonotype was counted at least ten times. The chain couples TRBV24-1 to TRBJ2-3; 7 bases line up with TRBD1. V gave up 0 bases and J gave up 1 base; unmatched junction bases: 0. Germline CDR1 reads KGHDR; CDR2 reads SFDVKD. The CDR3 consists of 15 residues. CDR3 nucleotide sequence: TGTGCCACCAGTGATTTGACAGGGGGCACAGATACGCAGTATTTT. It translates to CATSDLTGGTDTQYF.

CDR3 DNA sequence: TGCAGTGCTTCAACCGGGACTTCCGGTAATCAGCCCCAGCATTTT. Encoded protein: CSASTGTSGNQPQHF. The V gene is TRBV20-1, the J gene TRBJ1-5; D may be TRBD1 (5 bases). The CDR3 is 15 amino acids. Germline CDR1 is DFQATT and CDR2 is SNEGSKA (reference sequence). The V gene lost 5 bases and the J gene lost 4 bases, with 18 bases spanning the gap.

This clonotype has just a few counts. The chain couples TRBV7-9 to TRBJ2-5; D gene unclear. With 5 bases removed from V and 1 base from J, the gap between germline ends came to 8 bases. CDR1 SEHNR and CDR2 FQNEAQ come from the germline V gene (reference sequence). This CDR3 has 13 residues. As DNA, the CDR3 is TGTGCCAGCAGCCGCGGCGCCCAAGAGACCCAGTACTTC. Translated, it gives CASSRGAQETQYF.

In this sample, this clonotype turned up many times. The chain employs TRBV7-9 and TRBJ2-5; D might be TRBD1 or TRBD2, each matching 5 bases. The CDR3 length is 18 residues. Germline V gives CDR1 SEHNR, CDR2 FQNEAQ (reference sequence). Trimming shortened V by 2 bases and J by 1 base, and 20 bases separated the two germline ends. The CDR3 coding sequence is TGTGCCAGCAGCTTAAGTCCGCTAGCCTGGGGCAGCCAAGAGACCCAGTACTTC. Translating it yields CASSLSPLAWGSQETQYF.

This clonotype was picked up many times. The chain joins TRBV11-1 to TRBJ2-3, with TRBD2 matching 14 bases. V was clipped by 5 bases and J by 4 bases; unmatched bases: 8. The length of the CDR3 is 17 residues. Looked up from germline, CDR1 is SGHAT and CDR2 is FQDESV (reference sequence). CDR3 coding DNA: TGTGCCAGCAGCCCGACCCCGGGACTAGCGGGAGCAGATACGCAGTATTTT. Its protein product is CASSPTPGLAGADTQYF.

The rearrangement uses TRBV28 and TRBJ1-1, with 7 bases aligning to TRBD1. The CDR3 spans 17 residues. Per the germline V gene, CDR1 is MDHEN and CDR2 is SYDVKM. J lost 6 bases, V lost 1 base, and 14 bases had no gene match. This chain's CDR3 is CASSLLGRGQKEPEAFF. For the CDR3, the DNA is TGTGCCAGCAGTTTATTAGGTCGGGGACAGAAGGAACCTGAAGCTTTCTTT.

The rearrangement uses TRBV11-1 and TRBJ2-2, with D possibly TRBD1 on 6 matching bases. This CDR3 has 15 amino acids. V lost 2 bases and J lost 7, with 14 bases in between. CDR1 and CDR2 (germline): SGHAT, FQDESV (reference sequence). The DNA for the CDR3 is TGTGCCAGCAGCTTACTCAGGGGTTTATACGGGGAGCTGTTTTTT. Its protein product is CASSLLRGLYGELFF.

This clonotype has only a few counts. The J gene is TRBJ1-2, the V gene TRBV5-1, with TRBD1 as a possible D gene (6 bases). V was shortened by 3 bases and J by 4 bases, with 22 bases between the two germline ends. Germline-derived CDR1 and CDR2 are SGHRS and YFSETQ. CDR3 length equals 17 residues. In DNA, the CDR3 is TGCGCCAGCAGCTACATAGATGGACAGAGGGTAGTCTATGGCTACACCTTC. It translates to CASSYIDGQRVVYGYTF.

V is TRBV30 and J is TRBJ1-1; no clear D. Germline lookup yields CDR1 GTSNPN and CDR2 SVGIG (reference sequence). This CDR3 contains 11 residues. The V and J ends lost 5 bases and 8 bases respectively, with 12 bases between them. Written as DNA, the CDR3 is TGTGCCTGGGGGATTCCGGGGGAAGCTTTCTTT. Protein sequence: CAWGIPGEAFF.

This clonotype appeared many times. The rearrangement links TRBV24-1 to TRBJ2-1; 7 bases fit TRBD2. Per the germline V gene, CDR1 is KGHDR and CDR2 is SFDVKD. V was clipped by 3 bases and J by 4 bases; unmatched bases: 11. The CDR3 runs 17 residues. The CDR3 nucleotides read TGTGCCACCAGTGATCCCCTCGGGGGAGGGGCTTACAATGAGCAGTTCTTC. It codes for CATSDPLGGGAYNEQFF.

As regards this clonotype: A much larger clone lies a single base off, so this may be a read error. The rearrangement uses TRBV6-1 and TRBJ1-1; D might be TRBD1 (5 bases). The CDR3 covers 15 residues. CDR1 is MNHNS and CDR2 is SASEGT in the germline V gene. The CDR3 nucleotides are TGTGCCAGCAGCTCGGATCGGGGCATGAACCCTGAAGCTTTCTTT. This sequence encodes CASSSDRGMNPEAFF.

This clonotype has a single count. The rearrangement uses TRBV15 and TRBJ1-5, with D unclear. The CDR3 length is 15 residues. Germline V gene lookup returns CDR1 LNHNV and CDR2 YYDKDF (reference sequence). V lost 0 bases, J lost 6 bases, and 12 bases lay in between. CDR3 bases: TGTGCCACCAGCAGAGATGGTACGGGGATTCAGCCCCAGCATTTT. It yields the protein CATSRDGTGIQPQHF. Complete variable domain (other parts from reference TRBV15 and TRBJ1-5): DAMVIQNPRYQVTQFGKPVTLSCSQTLNHNVMYWYQQKSSQAPKLLFHYYDKDFNNEADTPDNFQSRRPNTSFCFLDIRSPGLGDTAMYLCATSRDGTGIQPQHFGDGTRLSIL.

This clonotype showed up many times. V usage is TRBV12-3 or TRBV12-4 and J usage is TRBJ2-1; TRBD2 might be the D (5 bases). The CDR3 runs to 17 residues. The V end was cut by 4 bases, the J end by 0 bases, with 16 bases between. In DNA form, the CDR3 reads TGTGCCAGCAGTTCACCTCGCATGGGGAGCTCCTACAATGAGCAGTTCTTC. This encodes CASSSPRMGSSYNEQFF.

This clonotype was picked up a small number of times. Compared with germline, one end of the junction differs, possibly owing to a read error. The chain joins TRBV5-1 to TRBJ1-2, with D possibly TRBD1 on 5 matching bases. This CDR3 region has 10 residues. Per germline, CDR1 SGHRS and CDR2 YFSETQ. Written as DNA, the CDR3 is TGCGCCAGCAGCTTGACAGGTCCTTTCTTC. Its protein product is CASSLTGPFF.

This chain connects TRBV9 to TRBJ2-1; 11 bases are shared with TRBD2. Trimming at V came to 0 bases and at J to 10 bases, leaving 9 bases not matched to a gene. The CDR3 covers 16 residues. Looked up from germline, CDR1 is SGDLS and CDR2 is YYNGEE. DNA of the CDR3: TGTGCCAGCAGCGTAGGCGTAGCGGGAGGGTTGGGCGAGCAGTTCTTC. This translates into CASSVGVAGGLGEQFF.

This clonotype has just a few counts. The chain carries TRBV20-1 and TRBJ2-3; TRBD1 is a possible D gene (6 bases). CDR1 is DFQATT and CDR2 is SNEGSKA in the germline V gene (reference sequence). The germline V and J ends were trimmed by 3 bases and 3 bases, with 10 bases remaining between them. The CDR3 extends over 13 amino acids. The CDR3 spells CSASPDRTDTQYF. In DNA form, the CDR3 reads TGCAGTGCTAGTCCGGACAGAACAGATACGCAGTATTTT.

There are many counts of this clonotype. The chain is built from TRBV18 and TRBJ1-1; D is perhaps TRBD1 (6 bases). V was pared by 6 bases and J by 0 bases, with 11 bases between. The length of the CDR3 is 14 residues. Looked up from germline, CDR1 is KGHSH and CDR2 is LQKENI. The CDR3: CASSPGAVNTEAFF. In DNA, the CDR3 is TGTGCCAGCTCTCCAGGGGCCGTGAACACTGAAGCTTTCTTT.

This clonotype was recorded many times. J is TRBJ2-7 and V is TRBV5-1; the D gene could be TRBD1 or TRBD2 (5 bases each). The V gene lost 0 bases and the J gene lost 7 bases, with 17 bases spanning the gap. There are 15 residues in the CDR3. Per germline, CDR1 SGHRS and CDR2 YFSETQ. The CDR3 reads CASSLVTAGEGEQYF. For the CDR3, the DNA is TGCGCCAGCAGCTTGGTAACAGCAGGAGAGGGGGAGCAGTACTTC.

There are many counts of this clonotype. This chain joins TRBV29-1 and TRBJ1-2, with 10 nucleotides matching TRBD1. J lost 7 bases, V lost 6 bases, and 5 bases had no gene match. The CDR3 consists of 12 residues. Germline CDR1 and CDR2: SQVTM and ANQGSEA. The CDR3 loop reads CSVTGGASGYTF. CDR3 in DNA: TGCAGCGTGACAGGGGGCGCGTCTGGCTACACCTTC.

The chain carries TRBV18 and TRBJ2-7, with 11 bases lining up with TRBD1. The germline V gene has CDR1 KGHSH and CDR2 LQKENI. The V and J ends lost 2 bases and 0 bases, in that order; junction bases with no gene match: 12. There are 19 residues in the CDR3. The CDR3 loop reads CASSPGQGAYSGSSYEQYF. CDR3 sequence (DNA): TGTGCCAGCTCACCAGGACAGGGGGCTTATAGCGGTTCCTCCTACGAGCAGTACTTC.

This clonotype was counted a few times. This may stem from a read error, because a much larger clone lies one nucleotide away. The CDR3 nucleotides read TGTGCCAGCAGCTTGCGGGCTAGCGGGTGGGGGAGCCCCTACAATGAGCAGTTCTTC. This gives the protein CASSLRASGWGSPYNEQFF. This chain uses TRBV7-2 with TRBJ2-1; 8 bases fit TRBD2. Germline assignment: CDR1 SGHTA and CDR2 FQGNSA. The CDR3 consists of 19 residues. Trimming cost V 3 bases and J 2 bases; bases outside gene matches: 15.

In this sample, this clonotype turned up many times. The V gene is TRBV7-9, the J gene TRBJ2-1, with 7 positions matching TRBD2. Per germline, CDR1 SEHNR and CDR2 FQNEAQ (reference sequence). This CDR3 region has 17 residues. With 2 bases clipped from V and 6 bases from J, the junction kept 13 bases outside the gene matches. The CDR3 DNA reads TGTGCCAGCAGCTTATACCGGATCGGGAGGTCCCTCAATGAGCAGTTCTTC. It translates to CASSLYRIGRSLNEQFF.

The CDR3 DNA reads as TGTGCCAGCAGCCACAGGGGTAGCTTAGCAACTAATGAAAAACTGTTTTTT. Encoded protein: CASSHRGSLATNEKLFF. V is TRBV12-3 or TRBV12-4 and J is TRBJ1-4; 7 bases line up with TRBD1. The CDR3 contains 17 residues. Trimming cost V 6 bases and J 0 bases; bases outside gene matches: 10.

The chain's CDR3 is CASWGGETQYF. For the CDR3, the DNA is TGTGCCAGCTGGGGCGGAGAGACCCAGTACTTC. This chain joins TRBV6-1 and TRBJ2-5; D might be TRBD1 (5 bases). The CDR3 is 11 amino acids. Germline V gives CDR1 MNHNS, CDR2 SASEGT. V was pared by 8 bases and J by 4 bases, with 8 bases between.

This clonotype came up many times. The chain links TRBV24-1 to TRBJ2-3; 8 nucleotides match TRBD2. The CDR3 sequence is 14 residues long. V was pared by 7 bases and J by 3 bases, with 5 bases of the junction left unmatched. Germline V gene sequence: CDR1 KGHDR, CDR2 SFDVKD. CDR3: CATSGRAGTDTQYF. Written as DNA, the CDR3 is TGTGCCACCAGCGGGAGGGCCGGAACAGATACGCAGTATTTT.

This clonotype was seen a handful of times. The J gene is TRBJ2-1, the V gene TRBV20-1, with D hard to call. Germline CDR1 DFQATT, CDR2 SNEGSKA (reference sequence). V lost 3 bases and J lost 6, with 6 bases in between. CDR3 length: 11 residues. CDR3 residues: CSARVFNEQFF. The CDR3 DNA follows: TGCAGTGCTAGGGTATTCAATGAGCAGTTCTTC.

This clonotype appeared a few times. The rearrangement uses TRBV5-1 and TRBJ2-7; 12 bases line up with TRBD1. Losses at the gene ends were 2 bases for V and 6 bases for J; bases not matched to a gene: 6. Per the germline V gene, CDR1 is SGHRS and CDR2 is YFSETQ. There are 15 residues in the CDR3. The CDR3 DNA reads as TGCGCCAGCAGCTTACGGGGACAGGGGGCGGCCGAGCAGTACTTC. It encodes CASSLRGQGAAEQYF.